The clone carrying this T cell receptor beta chain came up many times. Its antigen is undetermined. Germline assignment: CDR1 MNHEY and CDR2 SVGAGI. J was trimmed by 5 bases and V by 5 bases; bases with no gene match: 11. This CDR3 region has 15 residues. Time point meaning: pre-sensitization, week 0. Specified treatment: therapeutic diphenylcyclopropenone sensitization with weekly scalp DPC. Ahead of each patch test application, blood was drawn. Per the original methods: With a range of roughly 23,224 to 690,600, the median per sample was 95,638 TCRs. TCRdb called the RACE reads again in MiXCR, with one record for every CDR3 protein. The V and J calls reflect TCRdb's pipeline rather than the authors' work. The sample has over 30,000 distinct CDR3 sequences; 7.5% to 8% are singletons. This sample was taken from a study of human T cells and chemical hapten exposure. Overall study: Donors were sensitized with 2% DPC on the upper inner arm. Notes on the study in general: Clustering by CDR3 similarity yielded significantly more large clusters from expanded TCRs than controls.

This chain connects TRBV6-5 to TRBJ2-7, with TRBD1 identical over 8 bases. Sample: whole blood, taken in connection with sensitization to the hapten diphenylcyclopropenone (DPC). The clonotype was recovered from a woman between 45 and 65 years old with alopecia areata. Some clones in this sample may be carry-over from other donors' samples. CDR3 loop: CASSTGGRPRNEQYF. DNA for the CDR3: TGTGCCAGCAGTACAGGGGGGAGGCCTCGGAACGAGCAGTACTTC.